Listed here is a single T cell receptor beta chain. What it binds is unknown. Trimming removed 5 bases from V and 0 bases from J; junction bases left unmatched: 9. This CDR3 is 17 amino acids long. The germline CDR1 and CDR2 sequences are MNHEY and SMNVEV (reference sequence). The sample belongs to a study of cytomegalovirus exposure and HLA in healthy donors. Study results and caveats: Most TCRs appeared rarely, but some public TCRs recurred in many donors. Analyzed later, most CMV-associated TCR beta chains appeared HLA-restricted. Follow-up analysis seemed to connect common viral pathogens with several of the most significant clusters identified. The study flagged fewer than 200 TCR beta chains as cytomegalovirus-associated.

The PCR had 60 Vbeta and 13 Jbeta primers. TCRdb's copy holds only in-frame clones and misses some; the assay was immunoSEQ multiplex PCR. The sample includes some 160,000 clones, about 72% of them seen just once. The material sequenced was PBMCs. The chain carries TRBV27 and TRBJ2-1; 8 bases are a match to TRBD1. The TCR originated in a male donor in good health and CMV-seronegative. In DNA form, the CDR3 reads TGTGCCAGCAGTCGCGGACAGGGAATCCCCTCCTACAATGAGCAGTTCTTC. Translation gives CASSRGQGIPSYNEQFF.